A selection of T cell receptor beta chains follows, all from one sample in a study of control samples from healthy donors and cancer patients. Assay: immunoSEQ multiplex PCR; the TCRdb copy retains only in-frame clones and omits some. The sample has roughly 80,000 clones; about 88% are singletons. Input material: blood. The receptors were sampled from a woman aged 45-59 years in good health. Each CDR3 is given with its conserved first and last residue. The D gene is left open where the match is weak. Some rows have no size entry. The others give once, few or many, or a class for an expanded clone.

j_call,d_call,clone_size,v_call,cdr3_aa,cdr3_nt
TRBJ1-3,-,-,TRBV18,CASSPGTGNTIYF,TGTGCCAGCTCCCCCGGTACTGGAAACACCATATATTTT
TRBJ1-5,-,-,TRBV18,CASSPGSNQPQHF,TGTGCCAGCTCACCAGGATCCAATCAGCCCCAGCATTTT
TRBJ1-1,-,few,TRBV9,CASSVGPRDPSFF,TGTGCCAGCAGCGTAGGACCCAGGGATCCATCTTTCTTT
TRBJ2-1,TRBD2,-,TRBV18,CASSPGLVNEQFF,TGTGCCAGCTCACCGGGACTAGTGAATGAGCAGTTCTTC
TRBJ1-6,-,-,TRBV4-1,CASSHLLTENSPLHF,TGCGCCAGCAGCCATCTCCTGACGGAGAATTCACCCCTCCACTTT
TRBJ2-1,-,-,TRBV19,CASSIGGTSYNEQFF,TGTGCCAGTAGTATTGGGGGGACCTCCTACAATGAGCAGTTCTTC
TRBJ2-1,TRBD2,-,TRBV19,CASKAGGTDNEQFF,TGTGCCAGTAAGGCGGGGGGCACCGACAATGAGCAGTTCTTC
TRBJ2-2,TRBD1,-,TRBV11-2,CASNRQGATGELFF,TGTGCCAGCAACCGACAGGGAGCCACCGGGGAGCTGTTTTTT
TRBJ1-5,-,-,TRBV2,CASSQISNQPQHF,TGTGCCAGCAGTCAGATTAGCAATCAGCCCCAGCATTTT
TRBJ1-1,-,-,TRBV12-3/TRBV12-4,CASSLRDEAFF,TGTGCCAGCAGTTTGCGGGATGAAGCTTTCTTT
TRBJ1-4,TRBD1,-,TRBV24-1,CATSDLRGTVATNEKLFF,TGTGCCACCAGTGATTTGCGGGGGACAGTTGCAACTAATGAAAAACTGTTTTTT
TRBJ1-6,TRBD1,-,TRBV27,CASSPGQGSPLHF,TGTGCCAGCAGCCCGGGACAGGGTTCACCCCTCCACTTT
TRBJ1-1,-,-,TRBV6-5,CASSYGGRPEAFF,TGTGCCAGCAGTTACGGGGGGCGCCCTGAAGCTTTCTTT
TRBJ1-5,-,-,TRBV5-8,CASSLPGTKSNQPQHF,TGTGCCAGCAGCTTGCCGGGGACCAAAAGCAATCAGCCCCAGCATTTT
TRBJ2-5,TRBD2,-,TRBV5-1,CASSLGLAGDFQETQYF,TGCGCCAGCAGCTTGGGACTAGCGGGGGACTTCCAAGAGACCCAGTACTTC
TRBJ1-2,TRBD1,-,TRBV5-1,CASSLGTGLGYTF,TGCGCCAGCAGCTTGGGGACAGGGTTAGGCTACACCTTC
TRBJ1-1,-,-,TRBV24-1,CATSDLRRELGAFF,TGTGCCACCAGTGATTTGCGACGGGAACTTGGAGCTTTCTTT
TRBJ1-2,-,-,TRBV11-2,CASSPQVLDGYTF,TGTGCCAGCAGCCCTCAGGTGTTGGATGGCTACACCTTC
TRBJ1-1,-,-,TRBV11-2,CASSFTDDAEAFF,TGTGCCAGCAGCTTTACGGATGACGCTGAAGCTTTCTTT
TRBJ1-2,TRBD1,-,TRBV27,CASKMGGSDRAGNYGYTF,TGTGCCAGCAAAATGGGGGGCTCTGACAGGGCGGGCAACTATGGCTACACCTTC
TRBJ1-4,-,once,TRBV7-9,CASSWRSNEKLFF,TGTGCCAGCAGCTGGAGATCGAATGAAAAACTGTTTTTT
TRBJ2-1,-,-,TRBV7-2,CASSSTRGQQFF,TGTGCCAGCAGCTCGACCCGGGGGCAGCAGTTCTTC